This T cell receptor beta chain was documented in a study of cytomegalovirus exposure and HLA in healthy donors. Broader study findings: Using the classifier, cytomegalovirus status was reportedly diagnosed with high specificity and sensitivity.

The germline V and J ends were trimmed by 1 base and 5 bases, with 11 bases remaining between them. The V gene's germline CDR1 is LNHDA and CDR2 SQIVND (reference sequence). The CDR3 extends over 14 amino acids. Primers for the PCR totalled 60 Vbeta and 13 Jbeta. Assay: immunoSEQ multiplex PCR; the TCRdb copy retains only in-frame clones and omits some. The table shows 200,000 to 250,000 clones, with about four fifths occurring only once. To note about this clone: No antigen is known for it.

Specimen: PBMCs. The chain links TRBV19 to TRBJ1-2; D gene unclear. The receptor was isolated from a woman between 35 and 50 years old in good health and CMV-seropositive. The CDR3 loop reads CASSIGATEYGYTF. CDR3 bases: TGTGCCAGTAGTATAGGGGCAACCGAGTATGGCTACACCTTC.